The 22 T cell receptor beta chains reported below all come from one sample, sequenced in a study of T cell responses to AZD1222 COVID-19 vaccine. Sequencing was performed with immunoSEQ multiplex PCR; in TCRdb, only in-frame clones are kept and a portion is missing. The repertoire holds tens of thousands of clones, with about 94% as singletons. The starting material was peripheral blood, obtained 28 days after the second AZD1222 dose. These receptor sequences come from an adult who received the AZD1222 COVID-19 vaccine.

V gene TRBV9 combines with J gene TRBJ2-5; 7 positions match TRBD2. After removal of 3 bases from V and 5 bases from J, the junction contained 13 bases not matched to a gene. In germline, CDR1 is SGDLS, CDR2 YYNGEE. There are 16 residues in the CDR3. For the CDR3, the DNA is TGTGCCAGCAGCGACACCCGGGAGGACACTTTGGAGACCCAGTACTTC. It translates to CASSDTREDTLETQYF.

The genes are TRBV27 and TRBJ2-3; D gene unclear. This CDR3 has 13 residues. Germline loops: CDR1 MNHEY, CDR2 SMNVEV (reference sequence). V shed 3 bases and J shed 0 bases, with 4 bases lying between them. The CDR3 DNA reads TGTGCCAGCAGTTTCGGTAGCACAGATACGCAGTATTTT. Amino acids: CASSFGSTDTQYF.

The CDR3: CASSSPQTRGEAFF. In nucleotides, the CDR3 is TGTGCCAGCAGTTCCCCACAGACCAGGGGAGAAGCTTTCTTT. The chain recombines TRBV28 with TRBJ1-1; D possibly corresponds to TRBD1 (6 bases). The V and J ends lost 4 bases and 8 bases respectively, with 17 bases between them. The V gene's germline CDR1 is MDHEN and CDR2 SYDVKM. This CDR3 is 14 amino acids long.

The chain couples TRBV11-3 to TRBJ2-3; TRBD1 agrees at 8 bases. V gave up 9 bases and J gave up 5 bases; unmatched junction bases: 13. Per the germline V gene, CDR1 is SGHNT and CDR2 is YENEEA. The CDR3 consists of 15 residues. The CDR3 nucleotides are TGTGCCAGACCAACTTGGGCAGGGGGCGAAGATACGCAGTATTTT. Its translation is CARPTWAGGEDTQYF.

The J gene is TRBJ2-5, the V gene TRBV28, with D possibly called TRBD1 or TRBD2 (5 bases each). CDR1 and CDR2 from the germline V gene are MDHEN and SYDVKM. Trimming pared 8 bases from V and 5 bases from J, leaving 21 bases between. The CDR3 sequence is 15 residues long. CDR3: CASSLGYGGEETQYF. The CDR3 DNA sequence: TGTGCCAGCTCCTTGGGTTATGGGGGAGAGGAGACCCAGTACTTC.

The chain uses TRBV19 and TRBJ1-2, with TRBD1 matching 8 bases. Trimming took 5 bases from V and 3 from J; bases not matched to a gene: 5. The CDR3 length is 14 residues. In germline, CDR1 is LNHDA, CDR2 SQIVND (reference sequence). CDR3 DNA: TGTGCCAGTAGTTACAGGGGGGCCGACTATGGCTACACCTTC. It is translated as CASSYRGADYGYTF.

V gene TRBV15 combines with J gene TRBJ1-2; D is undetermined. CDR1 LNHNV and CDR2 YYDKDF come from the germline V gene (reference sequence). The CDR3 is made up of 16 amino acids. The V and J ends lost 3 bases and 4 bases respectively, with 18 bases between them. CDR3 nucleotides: TGTGCCACCAGCAGCCCCCTGATAGGGTCAATCTATGGCTACACCTTC. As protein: CATSSPLIGSIYGYTF.

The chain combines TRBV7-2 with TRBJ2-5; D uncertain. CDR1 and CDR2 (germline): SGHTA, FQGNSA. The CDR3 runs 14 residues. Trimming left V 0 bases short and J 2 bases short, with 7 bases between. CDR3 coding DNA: TGTGCCAGCAGCTTAGCAGGCCGGCAAGAGACCCAGTACTTC. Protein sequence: CASSLAGRQETQYF.

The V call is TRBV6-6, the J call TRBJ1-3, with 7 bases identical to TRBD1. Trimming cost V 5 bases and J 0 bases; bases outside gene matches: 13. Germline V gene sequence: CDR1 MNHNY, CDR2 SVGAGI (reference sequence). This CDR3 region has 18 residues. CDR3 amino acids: CASSPRGTAMISGNTIYF. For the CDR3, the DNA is TGTGCCAGCAGTCCACGGGGGACAGCCATGATCTCTGGAAACACCATATATTTT.

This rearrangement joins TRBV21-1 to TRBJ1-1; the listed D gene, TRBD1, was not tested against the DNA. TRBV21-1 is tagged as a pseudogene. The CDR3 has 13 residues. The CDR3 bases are TGTGCCAGCAGCGGGGACCGGACCAGGGGAGCTTTCTTT. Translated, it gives CASSGDRTRGAFF.

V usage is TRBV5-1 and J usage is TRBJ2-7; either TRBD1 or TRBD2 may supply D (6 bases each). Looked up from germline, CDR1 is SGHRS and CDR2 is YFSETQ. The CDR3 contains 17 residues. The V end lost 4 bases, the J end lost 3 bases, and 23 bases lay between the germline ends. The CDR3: CASSPTMGPKGGYEQYF. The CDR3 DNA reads TGCGCCAGCAGCCCAACAATGGGACCAAAGGGGGGCTACGAGCAGTACTTC.

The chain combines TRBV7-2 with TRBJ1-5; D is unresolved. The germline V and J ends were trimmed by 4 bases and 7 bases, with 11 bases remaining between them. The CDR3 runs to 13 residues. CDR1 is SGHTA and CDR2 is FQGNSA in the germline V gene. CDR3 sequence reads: CASSSLVTQPQHF. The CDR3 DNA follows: TGTGCCAGCAGCTCCCTTGTGACACAGCCCCAGCATTTT. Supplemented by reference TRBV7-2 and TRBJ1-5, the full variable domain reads GAGVSQSPSNKVTEKGKDVELRCDPISGHTALYWYRQSLGQGLEFLIYFQGNSAPDKSGLPSDRFSAERTGGSVSTLTIQRTQQEDSAVYLCASSSLVTQPQHFGDGTRLSIL.

The CDR3 nucleotides read TGTGCCAGCAGTTACTCGCGGGGGCCTGGTTCACCCCTCCACTTT. Residues: CASSYSRGPGSPLHF. This chain joins TRBV6-5 and TRBJ1-6; TRBD1 might be the D (6 bases). The CDR3 contains 15 residues. The V gene lost 0 bases and the J gene lost 9 bases, with 12 bases spanning the gap. Germline CDR1 MNHEY, CDR2 SVGAGI.

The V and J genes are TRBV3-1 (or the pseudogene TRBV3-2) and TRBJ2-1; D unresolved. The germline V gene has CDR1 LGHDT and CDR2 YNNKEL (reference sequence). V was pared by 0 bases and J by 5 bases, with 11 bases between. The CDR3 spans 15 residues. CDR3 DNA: TGTGCCAGCAGCCAAGATCTTGGCTACCACAATGAGCAGTTCTTC. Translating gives CASSQDLGYHNEQFF.

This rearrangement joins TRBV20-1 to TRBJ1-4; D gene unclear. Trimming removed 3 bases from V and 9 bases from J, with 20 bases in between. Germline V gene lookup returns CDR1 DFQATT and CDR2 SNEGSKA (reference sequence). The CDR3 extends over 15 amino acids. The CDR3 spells CSASPPVEGRKKLFF. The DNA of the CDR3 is TGCAGTGCTAGTCCCCCGGTGGAGGGTCGTAAAAAACTGTTTTTT.

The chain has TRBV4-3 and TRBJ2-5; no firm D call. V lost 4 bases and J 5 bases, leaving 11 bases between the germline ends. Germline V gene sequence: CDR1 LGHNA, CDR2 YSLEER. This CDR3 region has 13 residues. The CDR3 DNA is TGCGCCAGCAGCCCACTCTTCGGGGAGACCCAGTACTTC. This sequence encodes CASSPLFGETQYF.

The CDR3 loop reads CASSLAGYGYTF. In DNA, the CDR3 is TGTGCCAGCAGCTTAGCAGGTTATGGCTACACCTTC. This chain uses TRBV11-2 with TRBJ1-2; D not certain. The CDR3 length is 12 residues. The ends were cut back, 1 base at V and 5 bases at J, with 5 bases in the middle. CDR1 is SGHAT and CDR2 is FQNNGV in the germline V gene.

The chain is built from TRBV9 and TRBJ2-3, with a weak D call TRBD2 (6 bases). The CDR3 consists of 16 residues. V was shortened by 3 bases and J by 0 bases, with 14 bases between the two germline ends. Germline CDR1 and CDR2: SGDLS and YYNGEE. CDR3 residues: CASSARGGQSTDTQYF. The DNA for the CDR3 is TGTGCCAGCAGCGCAAGGGGAGGACAAAGCACAGATACGCAGTATTTT.

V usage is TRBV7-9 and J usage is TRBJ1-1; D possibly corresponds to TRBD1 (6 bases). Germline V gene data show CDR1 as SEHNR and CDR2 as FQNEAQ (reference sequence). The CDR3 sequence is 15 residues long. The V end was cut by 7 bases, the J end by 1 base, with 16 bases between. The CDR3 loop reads CASTINRVRNTEAFF. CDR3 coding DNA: TGTGCCAGCACCATAAACAGGGTTAGGAACACTGAAGCTTTCTTT.

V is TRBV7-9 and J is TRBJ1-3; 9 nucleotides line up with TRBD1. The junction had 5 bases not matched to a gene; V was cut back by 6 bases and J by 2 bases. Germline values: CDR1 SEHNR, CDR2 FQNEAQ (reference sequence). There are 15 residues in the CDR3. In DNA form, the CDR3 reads TGTGCCAGCAGTCCACAGGGGGCGGCTGGAAACACCATATATTTT. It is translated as CASSPQGAAGNTIYF. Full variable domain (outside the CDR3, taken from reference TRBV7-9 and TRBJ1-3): DTGVSQNPRHKITKRGQNVTFRCDPISEHNRLYWYRQTLGQGPEFLTYFQNEAQLEKSRLLSDRFSAERPKGSFSTLEIQRTEQGDSAMYLCASSPQGAAGNTIYFGEGSWLTVV.

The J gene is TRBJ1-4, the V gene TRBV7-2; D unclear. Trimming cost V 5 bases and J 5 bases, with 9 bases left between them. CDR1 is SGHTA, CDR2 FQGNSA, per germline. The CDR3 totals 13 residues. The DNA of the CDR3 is TGTGCCAGCAGCCCCAGGAGGAATGAAAAACTGTTTTTT. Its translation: CASSPRRNEKLFF.

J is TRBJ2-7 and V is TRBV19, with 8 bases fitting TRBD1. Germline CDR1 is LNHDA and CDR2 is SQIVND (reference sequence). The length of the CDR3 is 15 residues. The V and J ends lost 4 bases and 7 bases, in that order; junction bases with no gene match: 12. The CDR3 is CASSTNRGRASEQYF. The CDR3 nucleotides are TGTGCCAGTAGTACGAACAGGGGGAGAGCTTCAGAGCAGTACTTC. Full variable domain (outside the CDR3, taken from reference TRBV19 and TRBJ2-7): DGGITQSPKYLFRKEGQNVTLSCEQNLNHDAMYWYRQDPGQGLRLIYYSQIVNDFQKGDIAEGYSVSREKKESFPLTVTSAQKNPTAFYLCASSTNRGRASEQYFGPGTRLTVT.